These T cell receptor beta chains were read from a single sample in a study of shared clonotypes between healthy human individuals. TCRdb keeps only in-frame clones here, not all; method: immunoSEQ multiplex PCR. Altogether roughly 2,000,000 clones are present, just under 95% being singletons, with the ten largest covering around 1.7%. Sequenced sample: naive CD8+ T cells from PBMCs. The receptors originated from a man between 18 and 35 years old in good health. Some clones in this sample may be carry-over from other donors' samples. The CDR3 runs from the conserved cysteine through the conserved F or W. D genes are given only for firm matches. Only part of the rows carry a size: once, few, many, or a class if the clone is expanded.

d_gene: -
v_gene: TRBV4-3
j_gene: TRBJ2-7
abundance: once
CDR3nt: TGCGCCAGCAGCCAATGGCGGGGCCTATCCTACGAGCAGTACTTC
CDR3aa: CASSQWRGLSYEQYF

d_gene: -
v_gene: TRBV27
j_gene: TRBJ2-7
abundance: -
CDR3nt: TGTGCCAGCAGTTTAGCGAGGGGTCAGCAGTACTTC
CDR3aa: CASSLARGQQYF

d_gene: -
v_gene: TRBV28
j_gene: TRBJ1-3
abundance: -
CDR3nt: TGTGCCAGCAGTTTTCCTGGAAACACCATATATTTT
CDR3aa: CASSFPGNTIYF

d_gene: -
v_gene: TRBV4-1
j_gene: TRBJ1-1
abundance: few
CDR3nt: TGCGCCAGCAGCCAACCGGACAGGAACACTGAAGCTTTCTTT
CDR3aa: CASSQPDRNTEAFF

d_gene: TRBD2
v_gene: TRBV7-2
j_gene: TRBJ2-7
abundance: -
CDR3nt: TGTGCCAGCAGCTTCGGGACTAGCGGGCGGAACGAGCAGTACTTC
CDR3aa: CASSFGTSGRNEQYF

d_gene: -
v_gene: TRBV23-1
j_gene: TRBJ2-7
abundance: -
CDR3nt: TGCGCCAGCAGTCATCAGGGTGGCGAGCAGTACTTC
CDR3aa: CASSHQGGEQYF

d_gene: TRBD1
v_gene: TRBV6-1
j_gene: TRBJ2-2
abundance: -
CDR3nt: TGTGCCAGCAGTGAACTCCGGGACAGCTACACCGGGGAGCTGTTTTTT
CDR3aa: CASSELRDSYTGELFF

d_gene: -
v_gene: TRBV2
j_gene: TRBJ2-2
abundance: -
CDR3nt: TGTGCCAGCAGTCCCCGGGATATTTCGGGGGGGGAGCTGTTTTTT
CDR3aa: CASSPRDISGGELFF

d_gene: -
v_gene: TRBV11-2
j_gene: TRBJ2-7
abundance: -
CDR3nt: TGTGCCAGCAGCTGGGACCGGGACCTTCGCCTCTACGAGCAGTACTTC
CDR3aa: CASSWDRDLRLYEQYF

d_gene: TRBD1
v_gene: TRBV5-4
j_gene: TRBJ1-2
abundance: -
CDR3nt: TGTGCCAGCAGCTTAAGGACAGGGGGAGGTGGCTATGGCTACACCTTC
CDR3aa: CASSLRTGGGGYGYTF

d_gene: TRBD2
v_gene: TRBV7-9
j_gene: TRBJ2-5
abundance: -
CDR3nt: TGTGCCAGCAGCTTAGGGGGACTAGGGGAGACCCAGTACTTC
CDR3aa: CASSLGGLGETQYF

d_gene: TRBD2
v_gene: TRBV27
j_gene: TRBJ2-7
abundance: once
CDR3nt: TGTGCCACGCTAGCGGGGCCTTACGAGCAGTACTTC
CDR3aa: CATLAGPYEQYF

d_gene: -
v_gene: TRBV27
j_gene: TRBJ2-3
abundance: -
CDR3nt: TGTGCCAGCGGATTAGGACACCTAGGGACAGATACGCAGTATTTT
CDR3aa: CASGLGHLGTDTQYF

d_gene: -
v_gene: TRBV28
j_gene: TRBJ1-5
abundance: -
CDR3nt: TGTGCCAGCAGTTTTCTGGGGCCTAAAAATCAGCCCCAGCATTTT
CDR3aa: CASSFLGPKNQPQHF

d_gene: -
v_gene: TRBV7-6
j_gene: TRBJ2-2
abundance: -
CDR3nt: TGTGCCAGCAGCTTAGAGGGAGGGGGCACCGGGGAGCTGTTTTTT
CDR3aa: CASSLEGGGTGELFF

d_gene: TRBD1
v_gene: TRBV30
j_gene: TRBJ1-6
abundance: -
CDR3nt: TGTGCCTGGAGCGATGAGGGACAGATATATAATTCACCCCTCCACTTT
CDR3aa: CAWSDEGQIYNSPLHF

d_gene: -
v_gene: TRBV4-2
j_gene: TRBJ2-1
abundance: -
CDR3nt: TGTGCCAGCAGCCAAGTGAATGAGCAGTTCTTC
CDR3aa: CASSQVNEQFF

d_gene: -
v_gene: TRBV5-1
j_gene: TRBJ2-1
abundance: -
CDR3nt: TGCGCCAGCAGCAGCACTCAAGCGGGTCCCACCTACAATGAGCAGTTCTTC
CDR3aa: CASSSTQAGPTYNEQFF

d_gene: -
v_gene: TRBV27
j_gene: TRBJ1-2
abundance: -
CDR3nt: TGTGCCAGCAGTTTACTGCCCAACAACTATGGCTACACCTTC
CDR3aa: CASSLLPNNYGYTF

d_gene: -
v_gene: TRBV7-6
j_gene: TRBJ2-5
abundance: -
CDR3nt: TGTGCCAGCAGCCGTAGGGGCGGTCAAGAGACCCAGTACTTC
CDR3aa: CASSRRGGQETQYF

d_gene: TRBD2
v_gene: TRBV4-1
j_gene: TRBJ2-1
abundance: -
CDR3nt: TGCGCCAGCAGCCAGGAGCGGGGACGCTCCTACAATGAGCGGTTCTTC
CDR3aa: CASSQERGRSYNERFF

d_gene: -
v_gene: TRBV7-9
j_gene: TRBJ2-1
abundance: -
CDR3nt: TGTGCCAGCAGCTCGGCTGACACCTACAATGAGCAGTTCTTC
CDR3aa: CASSSADTYNEQFF

d_gene: TRBD2
v_gene: TRBV6-1
j_gene: TRBJ2-7
abundance: -
CDR3nt: TGTGCCAGCACGTCTAGCGGGATTCTCTACGAGCAGTACTTC
CDR3aa: CASTSSGILYEQYF

d_gene: -
v_gene: TRBV6-6
j_gene: TRBJ2-7
abundance: -
CDR3nt: TGTGCCAGCAGTTTAACGGCTTACTACGAGCAGTACTTC
CDR3aa: CASSLTAYYEQYF

d_gene: -
v_gene: TRBV10-1
j_gene: TRBJ1-5
abundance: few
CDR3nt: TGCGCCAGCAGGCAGCGGACGGCTCCTAATCAGCCCCAGCATTTT
CDR3aa: CASRQRTAPNQPQHF

d_gene: -
v_gene: TRBV9
j_gene: TRBJ2-7
abundance: -
CDR3nt: TGTGCCAGCAGCGTAACGGTGGACTTCTCCTACGAGCAGTACTTC
CDR3aa: CASSVTVDFSYEQYF

d_gene: -
v_gene: TRBV27
j_gene: TRBJ2-3
abundance: -
CDR3nt: TGTGCCAGCAGTTTACTTGGTTTCGAAGGGACAGATACGCAGTATTTT
CDR3aa: CASSLLGFEGTDTQYF

d_gene: -
v_gene: TRBV6-1
j_gene: TRBJ2-7
abundance: -
CDR3nt: TGTGCCAGCATCGACCCCCTATCCTACGAGCAGTACTTC
CDR3aa: CASIDPLSYEQYF

d_gene: -
v_gene: TRBV7-9
j_gene: TRBJ2-7
abundance: once
CDR3nt: TGTGCCAGCGCTCCGGACGGGAACCACTACGAGCAGTACTTC
CDR3aa: CASAPDGNHYEQYF

d_gene: -
v_gene: TRBV6-6
j_gene: TRBJ1-2
abundance: -
CDR3nt: TGTGCCAGCAGTTACCTAGAGGGGCAGGGCTACACCTTC
CDR3aa: CASSYLEGQGYTF

d_gene: -
v_gene: TRBV28
j_gene: TRBJ1-4
abundance: -
CDR3nt: TGTGCCAGTACCCCAGGGACTGAAAAACTGTTTTTT
CDR3aa: CASTPGTEKLFF

d_gene: -
v_gene: TRBV28
j_gene: TRBJ1-5
abundance: -
CDR3nt: TGTGCCAGCAGTTTTGATTCAGGGACCAATCAGCCCCAGCATTTT
CDR3aa: CASSFDSGTNQPQHF

d_gene: -
v_gene: TRBV19
j_gene: TRBJ1-3
abundance: -
CDR3nt: TGTGCCAGTTGGGAAGAGGGGCACACCATATATTTT
CDR3aa: CASWEEGHTIYF

d_gene: -
v_gene: TRBV19
j_gene: TRBJ2-2
abundance: -
CDR3nt: TGTGCCAGTAGTAGGCTTGGCACCGGGGAGCTGTTTTTT
CDR3aa: CASSRLGTGELFF

d_gene: TRBD1
v_gene: TRBV7-6
j_gene: TRBJ2-1
abundance: -
CDR3nt: TGTGCCAGCAGCACGCGACAGGGGGGGTCCTACAATGAGCAGTTCTTC
CDR3aa: CASSTRQGGSYNEQFF

d_gene: -
v_gene: TRBV6-1
j_gene: TRBJ1-2
abundance: -
CDR3nt: TGTGCCAGCAGTGAAGGGATTATATCCCACTATGGCTACACCTTC
CDR3aa: CASSEGIISHYGYTF

d_gene: -
v_gene: TRBV18
j_gene: TRBJ2-1
abundance: -
CDR3nt: TGTGCCAGCTCACCAGATAACTCCTACAATGAGCAGTTCTTC
CDR3aa: CASSPDNSYNEQFF

d_gene: TRBD1
v_gene: TRBV6-1
j_gene: TRBJ2-7
abundance: few
CDR3nt: TGTGCCAGCAGTGAACGACAGGGGACCTCCTACGAGCAGTACTTC
CDR3aa: CASSERQGTSYEQYF

d_gene: -
v_gene: TRBV5-4
j_gene: TRBJ2-7
abundance: -
CDR3nt: TGTGCCAGCAGCTGGGGTACCTACGAGCAGTACTTC
CDR3aa: CASSWGTYEQYF

d_gene: -
v_gene: TRBV6-5
j_gene: TRBJ2-7
abundance: -
CDR3nt: TGTGCCAGCAGTTCCCTACCGGGCAGCTCCTACGAGCAGTACTTC
CDR3aa: CASSSLPGSSYEQYF

d_gene: TRBD2
v_gene: TRBV19
j_gene: TRBJ2-2
abundance: -
CDR3nt: TGTGCCAGTAGTATAGATCATTGGACTAGCGGAAACACCGGGGAGCTGTTTTTT
CDR3aa: CASSIDHWTSGNTGELFF

d_gene: TRBD2
v_gene: TRBV7-8
j_gene: TRBJ2-7
abundance: -
CDR3nt: TGTGCCAGCAGCTTAGGCGGGAGTTTGCTGTACGAGCAGTACTTC
CDR3aa: CASSLGGSLLYEQYF

d_gene: -
v_gene: TRBV19
j_gene: TRBJ1-5
abundance: -
CDR3nt: TGTGCCAGTAGTATTACGGGAGCCAGCCAGAATTATAGCAATCAGCCCCAGCATTTT
CDR3aa: CASSITGASQNYSNQPQHF